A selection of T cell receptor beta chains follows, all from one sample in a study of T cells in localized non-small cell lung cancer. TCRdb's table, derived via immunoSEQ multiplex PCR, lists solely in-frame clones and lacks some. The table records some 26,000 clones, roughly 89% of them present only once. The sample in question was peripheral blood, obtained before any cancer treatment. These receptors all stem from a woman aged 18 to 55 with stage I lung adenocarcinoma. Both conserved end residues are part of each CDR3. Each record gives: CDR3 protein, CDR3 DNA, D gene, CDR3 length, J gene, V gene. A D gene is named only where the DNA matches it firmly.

CDR3 protein: CASSQNRGSGANVLTF; CDR3 DNA: TGTGCCAGCAGCCAAAACAGGGGGTCTGGGGCCAACGTCCTGACTTTC; D gene: TRBD1; CDR3 length: 16; J gene: TRBJ2-6; V gene: TRBV11-2
CDR3 protein: CASSQDAPRGTNEKLFF; CDR3 DNA: TGCGCCAGCAGCCAAGATGCCCCCCGGGGTACTAATGAAAAACTGTTTTTT; D gene: .; CDR3 length: 17; J gene: TRBJ1-4; V gene: TRBV4-3
CDR3 protein: CASSLDTGLSGNTIYF; CDR3 DNA: TGTGCCAGCAGCTTAGATACGGGATTATCTGGAAACACCATATATTTT; D gene: .; CDR3 length: 16; J gene: TRBJ1-3; V gene: TRBV7-9
CDR3 protein: CASSLARWLLYDNEQFF; CDR3 DNA: TGTGCCAGCAGCTTGGCGCGGTGGCTACTCTACGACAATGAGCAGTTCTTC; D gene: .; CDR3 length: 17; J gene: TRBJ2-1; V gene: TRBV5-6
CDR3 protein: CASRSRDRGLREGMVF; CDR3 DNA: TGTGCCAGCAGGAGCCGGGACAGGGGGCTCCGGGAGGGTATGGTCTTC; D gene: TRBD1; CDR3 length: 16; J gene: TRBJ2-7; V gene: TRBV28
CDR3 protein: CASSSQGRMDTQYF; CDR3 DNA: TGTGCCAGCAGTTCCCAGGGGCGCATGGATACGCAGTATTTT; D gene: .; CDR3 length: 14; J gene: TRBJ2-3; V gene: TRBV27
CDR3 protein: CASSQGRPFSYEQYF; CDR3 DNA: TGCGCCAGCAGCCAAGGTCGACCCTTCTCCTACGAGCAGTACTTC; D gene: .; CDR3 length: 15; J gene: TRBJ2-7; V gene: TRBV4-1
CDR3 protein: CASSPILLAGETDTQYF; CDR3 DNA: TGTGCCAGCAGCCCCATTTTACTAGCGGGAGAAACAGATACGCAGTATTTT; D gene: TRBD2; CDR3 length: 17; J gene: TRBJ2-3; V gene: TRBV5-4
CDR3 protein: CASSLDRVNAEQYF; CDR3 DNA: TGTGCCAGCAGCCTGGACAGGGTAAATGCCGAGCAGTACTTC; D gene: TRBD1; CDR3 length: 14; J gene: TRBJ2-7; V gene: TRBV6-5
CDR3 protein: CASSRTANYGYTF; CDR3 DNA: TGTGCCAGCAGTCGGACGGCTAACTATGGCTACACCTTC; D gene: .; CDR3 length: 13; J gene: TRBJ1-2; V gene: TRBV25-1
CDR3 protein: CASSYEQGASGYTF; CDR3 DNA: TGTGCCAGCAGTTATGAACAGGGGGCGAGTGGCTACACCTTC; D gene: TRBD1; CDR3 length: 14; J gene: TRBJ1-2; V gene: TRBV7-9
CDR3 protein: CARSGQGGSYEQYF; CDR3 DNA: TGTGCCCGGAGCGGACAGGGGGGTTCCTACGAGCAGTACTTC; D gene: TRBD1; CDR3 length: 14; J gene: TRBJ2-7; V gene: TRBV30
CDR3 protein: CASKPQNTGELFF; CDR3 DNA: TGTGCCAGCAAACCCCAGAACACCGGGGAGCTGTTTTTT; D gene: .; CDR3 length: 13; J gene: TRBJ2-2; V gene: TRBV2
CDR3 protein: CASSSGTGYTGELFF; CDR3 DNA: TGTGCCAGCAGCTCCGGGACAGGCTACACCGGGGAGCTGTTTTTT; D gene: TRBD1; CDR3 length: 15; J gene: TRBJ2-2; V gene: TRBV11-2
CDR3 protein: CASSLPYGGEETQYF; CDR3 DNA: TGTGCCAGCAGCCTCCCCTACGGGGGAGAAGAGACCCAGTACTTC; D gene: .; CDR3 length: 15; J gene: TRBJ2-5; V gene: TRBV6-1
CDR3 protein: CASSPGAFNEKLFF; CDR3 DNA: TGTGCCAGCTCACCGGGGGCCTTTAATGAAAAACTGTTTTTT; D gene: .; CDR3 length: 14; J gene: TRBJ1-4; V gene: TRBV18
CDR3 protein: CAWSFGLLPEAFF; CDR3 DNA: TGTGCCTGGAGTTTTGGCCTTCTGCCTGAAGCTTTCTTT; D gene: .; CDR3 length: 13; J gene: TRBJ1-1; V gene: TRBV30
CDR3 protein: CAGRTGGNTIYF; CDR3 DNA: TGTGCAGGAAGGACAGGGGGAAACACCATATATTTT; D gene: TRBD1; CDR3 length: 12; J gene: TRBJ1-3; V gene: TRBV30
CDR3 protein: CASSQDRVEKAFF; CDR3 DNA: TGTGCCAGCAGCCAAGACAGGGTGGAGAAAGCTTTCTTT; D gene: TRBD1; CDR3 length: 13; J gene: TRBJ1-1; V gene: TRBV7-3
CDR3 protein: CAISEPGPNYGYTF; CDR3 DNA: TGTGCCATCAGTGAACCGGGACCTAACTATGGCTACACCTTC; D gene: .; CDR3 length: 14; J gene: TRBJ1-2; V gene: TRBV10-3
CDR3 protein: CSVVLTSGLAYNEQFF; CDR3 DNA: TGCAGCGTTGTGCTGACTAGCGGGCTCGCCTACAATGAGCAGTTCTTC; D gene: TRBD2; CDR3 length: 16; J gene: TRBJ2-1; V gene: TRBV29-1
CDR3 protein: CASSYSRDGYTF; CDR3 DNA: TGTGCCAGCAGTTATAGTCGGGATGGCTACACCTTC; D gene: .; CDR3 length: 12; J gene: TRBJ1-2; V gene: TRBV6-6
CDR3 protein: CASSQETALAGEKLFF; CDR3 DNA: TGCGCCAGCAGCCAAGAGACGGCCCTCGCAGGTGAAAAACTGTTTTTT; D gene: .; CDR3 length: 16; J gene: TRBJ1-4; V gene: TRBV4-1
CDR3 protein: CASSQPVNTEAFF; CDR3 DNA: TGTGCCAGCAGTCAACCGGTGAACACTGAAGCTTTCTTT; D gene: .; CDR3 length: 13; J gene: TRBJ1-1; V gene: TRBV25-1
CDR3 protein: CASSLHQGSAEQYF; CDR3 DNA: TGCGCCAGCAGCTTACATCAGGGTTCGGCCGAGCAGTACTTC; D gene: .; CDR3 length: 14; J gene: TRBJ2-7; V gene: TRBV5-1
CDR3 protein: CASSLDGNSGNTIYF; CDR3 DNA: TGTGCCAGCAGCTTGGACGGCAACTCTGGAAACACCATATATTTT; D gene: .; CDR3 length: 15; J gene: TRBJ1-3; V gene: TRBV7-2
CDR3 protein: CASSYGLSRTGWIF; CDR3 DNA: TGTGCCAGCAGTTACGGGCTTAGCCGGACAGGGTGGATCTTC; D gene: TRBD1; CDR3 length: 14; J gene: TRBJ2-1; V gene: TRBV6-5
CDR3 protein: CASSLAVTNPAETQYF; CDR3 DNA: TGCGCCAGCAGCTTGGCCGTGACAAATCCGGCTGAGACCCAGTACTTC; D gene: .; CDR3 length: 16; J gene: TRBJ2-5; V gene: TRBV5-1